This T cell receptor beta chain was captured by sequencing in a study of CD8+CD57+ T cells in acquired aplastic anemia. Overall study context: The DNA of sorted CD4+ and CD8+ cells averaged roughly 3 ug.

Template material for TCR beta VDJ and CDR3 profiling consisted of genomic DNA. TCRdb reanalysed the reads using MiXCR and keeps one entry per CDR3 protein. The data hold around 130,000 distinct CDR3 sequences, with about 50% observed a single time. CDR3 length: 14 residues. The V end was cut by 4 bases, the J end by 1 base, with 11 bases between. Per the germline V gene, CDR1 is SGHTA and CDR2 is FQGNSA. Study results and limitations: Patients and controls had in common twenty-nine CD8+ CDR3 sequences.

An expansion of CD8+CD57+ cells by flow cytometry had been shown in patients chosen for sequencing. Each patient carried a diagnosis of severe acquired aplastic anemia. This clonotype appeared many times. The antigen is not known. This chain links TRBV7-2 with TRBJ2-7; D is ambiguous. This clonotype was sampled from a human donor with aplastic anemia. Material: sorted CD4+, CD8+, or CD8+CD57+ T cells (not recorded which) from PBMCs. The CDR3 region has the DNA TGTGCCAGCAGCTATATAAGCCCTTCCTACGAGCAGTACTTC. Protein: CASSYISPSYEQYF.